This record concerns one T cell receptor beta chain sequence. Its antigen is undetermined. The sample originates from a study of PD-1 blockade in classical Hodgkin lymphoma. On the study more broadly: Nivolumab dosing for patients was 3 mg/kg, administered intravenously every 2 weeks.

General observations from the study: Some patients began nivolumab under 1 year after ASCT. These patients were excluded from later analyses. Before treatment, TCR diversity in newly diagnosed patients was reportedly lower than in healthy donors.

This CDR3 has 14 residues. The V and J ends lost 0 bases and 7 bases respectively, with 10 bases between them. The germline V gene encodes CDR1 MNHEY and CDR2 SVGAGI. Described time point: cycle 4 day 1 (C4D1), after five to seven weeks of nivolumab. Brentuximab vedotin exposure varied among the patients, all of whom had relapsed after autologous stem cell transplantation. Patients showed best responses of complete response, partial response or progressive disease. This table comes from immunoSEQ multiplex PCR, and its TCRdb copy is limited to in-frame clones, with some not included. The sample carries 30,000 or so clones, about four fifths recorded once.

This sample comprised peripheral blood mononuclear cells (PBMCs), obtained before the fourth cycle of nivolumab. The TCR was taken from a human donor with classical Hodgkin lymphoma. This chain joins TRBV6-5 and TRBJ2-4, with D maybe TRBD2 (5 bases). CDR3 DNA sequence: TGTGCCAGCAGTTACTCGAGGGTCGGGAACATTCAGTACTTC. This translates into CASSYSRVGNIQYF.